This entry lists 6 T cell receptor beta chains sequenced from one sample in a study of shared clonotypes between healthy human individuals. The table came from immunoSEQ multiplex PCR; TCRdb's copy has only in-frame clones and leaves some out. Here the sample spans about 1,500,000 clones, roughly 96% being singletons. Input material: naive CD4+ T cells sorted from blood. Subset described: CD45RA+ positively selected. The receptors come from a man in his thirties or forties in good health.

This clone has only one observation. This chain connects TRBV7-2 to TRBJ2-7; D not resolved. This CDR3 comprises 13 residues. V was shortened by 5 bases and J by 7 bases, with 15 bases between the two germline ends. CDR1 is SGHTA and CDR2 is FQGNSA in the germline V gene. This chain's CDR3 is CASSPGPAREQYF. For the CDR3, the DNA is TGTGCCAGCAGCCCTGGACCCGCAAGGGAGCAGTACTTC.

This clone was counted a single time. This chain joins TRBV5-1 and TRBJ1-6; a weak D match, TRBD1 (5 bases). Between the trimmed V and J ends, which lost 5 bases and 0 bases, there was a span of 12 bases. Germline CDR1 is SGHRS and CDR2 is YFSETQ. This CDR3 spans 16 amino acids. The CDR3 reads CASRNSGGSYNSPLHF. In DNA, the CDR3 is TGCGCCAGCAGAAATAGTGGGGGCTCCTATAATTCACCCCTCCACTTT.

The chain is built from TRBV5-1 and TRBJ2-3; perhaps TRBD2 as D (6 bases). The CDR3 runs to 14 residues. Germline lookup yields CDR1 SGHRS and CDR2 YFSETQ. Trimming left V 0 bases short and J 5 bases short, with 10 bases between. DNA for the CDR3: TGCGCCAGCAGCTTGGCTCCGGGGGTAGATACGCAGTATTTT. This gives the protein CASSLAPGVDTQYF.

J is TRBJ1-4 and V is TRBV18, with 12 bases that match TRBD1. The germline gives CDR1 KGHSH, CDR2 LQKENI. This CDR3 has 16 amino acids. The ends lost 3 bases at V and 3 bases at J; junction bases unmatched: 2. CDR3 sequence: CASSPGQGASNEKLFF. CDR3 DNA sequence: TGTGCCAGCTCACCGGGACAGGGGGCATCTAATGAAAAACTGTTTTTT.

In this sample, this clone turned up once. The chain couples TRBV6-1 to TRBJ2-5; D possibly corresponds to TRBD2 (5 bases). The germline V and J ends were trimmed by 2 bases and 5 bases, with 15 bases remaining between them. The length of the CDR3 is 15 residues. The V gene's germline CDR1 is MNHNS and CDR2 SASEGT. The CDR3 DNA follows: TGTGCCAGCAGTGAACAGCAGGCACCGGGGGAGACCCAGTACTTC. Translating gives CASSEQQAPGETQYF.

This clone was seen only once. V usage is TRBV6-6 and J usage is TRBJ1-1; 9 nucleotides agree with TRBD1. This CDR3 spans 13 amino acids. V lost 5 bases, J lost 5 bases, and 3 bases stayed unmatched. Germline V CDR1 and CDR2: MNHNY, SVGAGI (reference sequence). The CDR3 loop is CASSPQGATEAFF. The CDR3 nucleotides read TGTGCCAGCAGTCCACAGGGGGCAACTGAAGCTTTCTTT.